This T cell receptor beta chain is drawn from a study of T cells in Graves' hyperthyroidism and ophthalmopathy. TCR beta CDR3 regions were amplified from RNA. The HTBI primer set served for first-round RT-PCR of the TCR CDR3. TCRdb reprocessed the multiplex PCR reads via MiXCR and lists one record per CDR3 protein. The repertoire has approximately 530,000 distinct CDR3 sequences, over 15% of them found once; the top ten carry approximately 18%. This receptor was obtained from a woman under 30 with Graves' hyperthyroidism. The material sequenced was blood.

This chain's CDR3 is CASSVPLAGLSDTQYF. Here the CDR3 DNA reads TGTGCCAGCAGCGTACCACTAGCGGGATTGTCAGATACGCAGTATTTT. The chain carries TRBV9 and TRBJ2-3, with 10 bases that match TRBD2. The CDR3 has 16 amino acids. V shed 1 base and J 4 bases; nucleotides not matched to a gene: 6. Germline V gives CDR1 SGDLS, CDR2 YYNGEE.